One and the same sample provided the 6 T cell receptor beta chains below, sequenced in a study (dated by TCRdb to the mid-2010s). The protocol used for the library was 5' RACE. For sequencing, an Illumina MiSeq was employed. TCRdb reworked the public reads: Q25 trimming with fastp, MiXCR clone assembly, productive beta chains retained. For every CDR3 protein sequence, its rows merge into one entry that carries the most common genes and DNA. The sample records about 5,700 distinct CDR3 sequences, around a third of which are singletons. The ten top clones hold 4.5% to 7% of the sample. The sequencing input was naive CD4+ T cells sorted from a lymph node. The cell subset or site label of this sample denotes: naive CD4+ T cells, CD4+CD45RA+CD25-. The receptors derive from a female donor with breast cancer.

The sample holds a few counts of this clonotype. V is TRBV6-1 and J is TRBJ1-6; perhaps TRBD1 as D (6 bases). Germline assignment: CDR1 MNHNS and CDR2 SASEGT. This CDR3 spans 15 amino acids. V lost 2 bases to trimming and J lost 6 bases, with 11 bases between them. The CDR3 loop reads CASSEQGRGNSPLHF. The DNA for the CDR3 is TGTGCCAGCAGTGAACAGGGGAGGGGTAATTCACCCCTCCACTTT.

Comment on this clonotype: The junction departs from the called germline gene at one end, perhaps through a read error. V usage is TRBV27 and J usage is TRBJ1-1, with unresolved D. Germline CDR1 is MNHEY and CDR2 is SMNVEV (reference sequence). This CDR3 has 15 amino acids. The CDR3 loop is CASSMRYSLSTEVFF. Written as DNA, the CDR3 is TGTGCCAGCAGCATGAGGTACTCGTTGAGCACTGAAGTTTTCTTT.

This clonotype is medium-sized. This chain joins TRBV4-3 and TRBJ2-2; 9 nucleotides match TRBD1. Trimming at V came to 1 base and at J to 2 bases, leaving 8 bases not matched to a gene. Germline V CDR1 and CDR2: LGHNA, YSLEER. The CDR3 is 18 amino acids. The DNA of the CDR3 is TGCGCCAGCAGCCAAGGTCTGGGGACAGGGTTTAACACCGGGGAGCTGTTTTTT. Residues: CASSQGLGTGFNTGELFF.

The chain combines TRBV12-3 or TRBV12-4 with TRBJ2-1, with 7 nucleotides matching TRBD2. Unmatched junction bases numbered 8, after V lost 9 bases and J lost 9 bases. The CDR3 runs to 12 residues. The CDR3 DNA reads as TGTGCCAGTCGGGGGGTAGGGAGTGAGCAGTTCTTC. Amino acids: CASRGVGSEQFF.

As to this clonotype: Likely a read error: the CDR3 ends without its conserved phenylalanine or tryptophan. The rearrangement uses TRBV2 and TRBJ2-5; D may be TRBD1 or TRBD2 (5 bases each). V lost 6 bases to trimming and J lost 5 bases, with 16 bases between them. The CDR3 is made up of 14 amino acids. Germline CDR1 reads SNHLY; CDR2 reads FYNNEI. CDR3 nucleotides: TGTGCCAGCAGCCGGTCGGGGCCGTGGGAGACCCAGTACTCC. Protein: CASSRSGPWETQYS.

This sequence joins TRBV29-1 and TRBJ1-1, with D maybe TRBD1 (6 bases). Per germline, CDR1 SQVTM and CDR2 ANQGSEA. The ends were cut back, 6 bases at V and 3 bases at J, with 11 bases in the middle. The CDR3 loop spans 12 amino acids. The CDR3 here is CSVYRAHTEAFF. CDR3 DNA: TGCAGCGTATACAGGGCCCACACTGAAGCTTTCTTT.